This T cell receptor (beta chain) was identified in a study of blood T cell repertoires in COVID-19. About the study: Acute and convalescent COVID-19 specimens originated in the United States, Italy and Spain.

Original analysis: Cell counts per sample came from amplifying reference gene primers. Only in-frame clones appear in the TCRdb table, and some are missing; sequencing was by immunoSEQ multiplex PCR. The DNA gave D and trimming, while V, J and clone size come from that table. The sample contains approximately 160,000 clones, roughly 90% of which appear only once. The V segment lost 4 bases and the J segment 4 bases; nucleotides outside the gene matches: 9. The CDR3 covers 16 residues. The germline gives CDR1 LGHDT, CDR2 YNNKEL (reference sequence). The rearrangement links TRBV3-1 (or the pseudogene TRBV3-2) to TRBJ1-4; 7 bases are a match to TRBD1. Sequences were obtained from peripheral blood. This receptor was taken from a man aged 60 to 69 with active or convalescent COVID-19. CDR3 DNA: TGTGCCAGCAGCCTACGCCGCTCAGGGGGTAATGAAAAACTGTTTTTT. Translating it yields CASSLRRSGGNEKLFF.